This TCR beta chain was sequenced for a study of blood T cell repertoires in COVID-19. V shed 0 bases and J shed 6 bases, with 10 bases lying between them. The CDR3 is made up of 14 amino acids. Germline values: CDR1 SGDLS, CDR2 YYNGEE. Libraries were prepared by immunoSEQ multiplex PCR; TCRdb keeps only in-frame clonotypes and omits some of them. The sample consists of approximately 200,000 clones, around 79% of them appearing once. Specimen: peripheral blood. The sequence came from a woman aged 45-59 years with acute or convalescent COVID-19. The chain carries TRBV9 and TRBJ1-5, with a weak D call TRBD1 (5 bases). Here the CDR3 reads CASSVAGDTQPQHF. DNA of the CDR3: TGTGCCAGCAGCGTAGCGGGGGATACTCAGCCCCAGCATTTT.